Listed below are T cell receptor beta chains from one sample, sequenced in a study of CD8 T cells in Susac syndrome. MiXCR, run by TCRdb on the immunoSEQ multiplex PCR reads, gives a single entry per CDR3 protein. The sample yields around 280,000 distinct CDR3 sequences, roughly nine tenths seen once. Sequencing was done on a sample of CD4+ T cells from PBMCs. Every receptor here comes from a human donor with multiple sclerosis. Each CDR3 is given with its conserved first and last residue. The D gene is left open where the match is weak. Only some rows state a clone size, as once, few, many or a class for expanded clones.

- | TRBD1 | TRBJ1-2 | TRBV15 | TGTGCCACCAGCCCCCGGACAGGCAGCGACTATGGCTACACCTTC | CATSPRTGSDYGYTF
- | - | TRBJ1-2 | TRBV19 | TGTGCCAGTAGTGTATCAGGTTATTATGACTATGGCTACACCTTC | CASSVSGYYDYGYTF
- | TRBD2 | TRBJ2-3 | TRBV20-1 | TGCAGTGCGAAGCGGGAGGACCGCACAGATACGCAGTATTTT | CSAKREDRTDTQYF
- | - | TRBJ1-2 | TRBV6-5 | TGTGCCAGCAGTTACGCGTGGACGGAACCCTACACCTTC | CASSYAWTEPYTF
- | - | TRBJ2-2 | TRBV5-1 | TGCGCCAGCAGCCCGGTAACTTTGAGCACCGGGGAGCTGTTTTTT | CASSPVTLSTGELFF
- | - | TRBJ1-6 | TRBV24-1 | TGTGCCACCAGCTTGGACAGCAATTCACCCCTCCACTTT | CATSLDSNSPLHF
- | TRBD2 | TRBJ2-1 | TRBV5-1 | TGCGCCAGCAGCTTGTCGGCTAGCGGGGGCGTTTACAATGAGCAGTTCTTC | CASSLSASGGVYNEQFF
- | - | TRBJ1-3 | TRBV7-2 | TGTGCCAGCAGCTTAGTTTCCGGACCTGGAAACACCATATATTTT | CASSLVSGPGNTIYF
- | TRBD2 | TRBJ2-1 | TRBV18 | TGTGCCAGCTCACCGGGAGGCGGGGGCTCCTACAATGAGCAGTTCTTC | CASSPGGGGSYNEQFF
- | - | TRBJ1-4 | TRBV5-1 | TGCGCCAGCAGCTACTCCGGGGGTTTGAGGGCAACTAATGAAAAACTGTTTTTT | CASSYSGGLRATNEKLFF
- | - | TRBJ2-3 | TRBV25-1 | TGTGCCAGCAGGGGGGGTGTAGTCACAGATACGCAGTATTTT | CASRGGVVTDTQYF
- | - | TRBJ2-2 | TRBV30 | TGTGCCTGGAGAGCCAAGGGGGGGAAGAATAGGGAGCTGTTTTTT | CAWRAKGGKNRELFF
- | TRBD1 | TRBJ2-2 | TRBV19 | TGTGCCAGTATGGGACAGGGGCTCAACACCGGGGAGCTGTTTTTT | CASMGQGLNTGELFF
- | - | TRBJ1-3 | TRBV12-3/TRBV12-4 | TGTGCCAGCAGTTATCGGAGCCGATCAGACACCATATATTTT | CASSYRSRSDTIYF
- | - | TRBJ2-7 | TRBV18 | TGTGCCAGCTCGCAACAGGGCAGCCTATACGAGCAGTACTTC | CASSQQGSLYEQYF
- | - | TRBJ1-1 | TRBV6-2/TRBV6-3 | TGTGCCAGCAGCCGTAAGGGGACTGAAGCTTTCTTT | CASSRKGTEAFF
- | - | TRBJ2-7 | TRBV5-1 | TGCGCCAGCAGCCGAGCGCAAACTCGGGAGCTAAGCGAGCAGTACTTC | CASSRAQTRELSEQYF
- | - | TRBJ1-1 | TRBV20-1 | TGCAGTGCCACCGTATGGGGCTTTGAGAACACTGAAGCTTTCTTT | CSATVWGFENTEAFF
- | TRBD1 | TRBJ2-7 | TRBV20-1 | TGCAGTGCTTTCGACAGGGTCTTTCCCCCCTACGAGCAGTACTTC | CSAFDRVFPPYEQYF
- | TRBD2 | TRBJ2-3 | TRBV4-2 | TGTGCCAGCAGCCAAGGGACTAGCGGGAGTGGAACAGATACGCAGTATTTT | CASSQGTSGSGTDTQYF
- | - | TRBJ2-1 | TRBV20-1 | TGCAGTGCTACAACAGGGCTCTCCTCCTACAATGAGCAGTTCTTC | CSATTGLSSYNEQFF
- | - | TRBJ2-2 | TRBV12-3/TRBV12-4 | TGTGCCAGCAGTCCACCCGTCCCTACGGGAACCGGGGAGCTGTTTTTT | CASSPPVPTGTGELFF
once | TRBD1 | TRBJ2-2 | TRBV7-2 | TGTGCCACCCCGGTGCAGGGGACAGGAGGTACCGGGGAGCTGTTTTTT | CATPVQGTGGTGELFF
- | - | TRBJ2-2 | TRBV5-1 | TGCGCCAGCAGCACGGACGACACCGGGGAGCTGTTTTTT | CASSTDDTGELFF
- | - | TRBJ2-5 | TRBV20-1 | TGCAGTGCTAGAGCTCGGGACGGCCTTGGTCAGACCCAGTACTTC | CSARARDGLGQTQYF
- | - | TRBJ2-5 | TRBV30 | TGTGCCTGGACTGCTGGGGGGGCTCAAGAGACCCAGTACTTC | CAWTAGGAQETQYF
- | TRBD2 | TRBJ2-1 | TRBV7-3 | TGTGCCAGCAGCCTCAGCGGGACCGGTGAGCAGTTCTTC | CASSLSGTGEQFF
- | - | TRBJ1-1 | TRBV13 | TGTGCCAGCAGCCCTTACAGGGCGAACACTGAAGCTTTCTTT | CASSPYRANTEAFF
- | TRBD1 | TRBJ1-1 | TRBV2 | TGTGCCAGCAGTTGGTTTACAGGGGGGGGGACTGAAGCTTTCTTT | CASSWFTGGGTEAFF
once | TRBD2 | TRBJ2-5 | TRBV6-5 | TGTGCCAGCAGTTACGGGTTCGGGACGAGCGGGAGAACGGAGACCCAGTACTTC | CASSYGFGTSGRTETQYF
few | TRBD1 | TRBJ1-1 | TRBV19 | TGTGCCAGTACGACAGGGGGCCTGAACACTGAAGCTTTCTTT | CASTTGGLNTEAFF
- | - | TRBJ2-1 | TRBV4-1 | TGCGCCAGCAGCCAAGTCATCGGGCGGGGTTCCTACAATGAGCAGTTCTTC | CASSQVIGRGSYNEQFF
- | - | TRBJ2-1 | TRBV7-3 | TGTGCCAGCAGCCCATACTCGTCGGGGTACAATGAGCAGTTCTTC | CASSPYSSGYNEQFF
- | TRBD2 | TRBJ2-7 | TRBV13 | TGTGCCAGCAGCTTCGGGGGGGACGAGCAGTACTTC | CASSFGGDEQYF
- | - | TRBJ1-4 | TRBV6-6 | TGTGCCAGCAGTTACTCGATTTTGGCCGCGGGGGAAAAACTGTTTTTT | CASSYSILAAGEKLFF